A selection of T cell receptor beta chains follows, all from one sample in a study of identical twins. TCRdb re-called the 5' RACE reads through MiXCR, storing one row per CDR3 protein. Of 450,000 or so distinct CDR3 sequences listed, 12% to 15% are singletons. These data also featured in a second study, about yellow fever vaccine responses in identical twins.

The sample was CD4+ T cells sorted from blood. The receptors stem from a young woman in good health. The conserved cysteine and the conserved F or W are not part of the CDR3 here. The order of the fields is clone size, J gene, V gene, CDR3 protein. A row's size may be missing; if present it is once, few, many or a size class.

abundance: -; j_gene: TRBJ2-3; v_gene: TRBV11-3; CDR3aa: ASSSETPDTQY
abundance: few; j_gene: TRBJ1-2; v_gene: TRBV2; CDR3aa: ASSAAVAGYT
abundance: few; j_gene: TRBJ2-3; v_gene: TRBV7-2; CDR3aa: ASSLSVGDPDTQY
abundance: many; j_gene: TRBJ2-7; v_gene: TRBV27; CDR3aa: ASTTDRAHEQY
abundance: few; j_gene: TRBJ1-4; v_gene: TRBV5-1; CDR3aa: ASSVTTGGGKLF
abundance: -; j_gene: TRBJ2-7; v_gene: TRBV11-2; CDR3aa: ASSSSLGRVSYEQY
abundance: -; j_gene: TRBJ2-5; v_gene: TRBV20-1; CDR3aa: SASSTGALGTQY
abundance: -; j_gene: TRBJ2-4; v_gene: TRBV12-3/TRBV12-4; CDR3aa: ASSPGGVAKNIQY
abundance: -; j_gene: TRBJ2-2; v_gene: TRBV25-1; CDR3aa: ASSEDRGRIGELF
abundance: -; j_gene: TRBJ1-5; v_gene: TRBV7-9; CDR3aa: ASSLAGENQPQH
abundance: few; j_gene: TRBJ2-5; v_gene: TRBV12-3/TRBV12-4; CDR3aa: ASIGGWVDGETQY
abundance: many; j_gene: TRBJ2-1; v_gene: TRBV24-1; CDR3aa: ATSDFPISGRYNEQF
abundance: -; j_gene: TRBJ1-4; v_gene: TRBV5-1; CDR3aa: ASSRGGSNNEKLF
abundance: many; j_gene: TRBJ2-7; v_gene: TRBV6-5; CDR3aa: ASSRKPGQYNEQY
abundance: few; j_gene: TRBJ2-3; v_gene: TRBV4-1; CDR3aa: ASSQGPTWGDTQY
abundance: -; j_gene: TRBJ1-2; v_gene: TRBV12-3/TRBV12-4; CDR3aa: ASRSFDRVRDGYT
abundance: few; j_gene: TRBJ2-2; v_gene: TRBV10-2; CDR3aa: ASSEQLAYTGELF
abundance: -; j_gene: TRBJ2-1; v_gene: TRBV7-6; CDR3aa: ASSFVASLNNEQF
abundance: few; j_gene: TRBJ2-7; v_gene: TRBV28; CDR3aa: ASSFWIREQY
abundance: few; j_gene: TRBJ2-2; v_gene: TRBV27; CDR3aa: ASSSLRTSGAGELF
abundance: -; j_gene: TRBJ1-4; v_gene: TRBV28; CDR3aa: ASTRAGEKLF
abundance: many; j_gene: TRBJ2-7; v_gene: TRBV7-2; CDR3aa: ASSGSGGYEQY
abundance: few; j_gene: TRBJ1-1; v_gene: TRBV12-3/TRBV12-4; CDR3aa: ASSLRDPSGTEAF
abundance: -; j_gene: TRBJ2-2; v_gene: TRBV6-2/TRBV6-3; CDR3aa: ASSGDTLNTGELF
abundance: -; j_gene: TRBJ2-3; v_gene: TRBV20-1; CDR3aa: SAREGGGPDTQY
abundance: -; j_gene: TRBJ2-3; v_gene: TRBV18; CDR3aa: ASSPLPFWADTQY
abundance: many; j_gene: TRBJ2-2; v_gene: TRBV5-1; CDR3aa: ASKTSWASGLPGELF
abundance: few; j_gene: TRBJ2-7; v_gene: TRBV28; CDR3aa: ASSPLRQGRSGSGYEQY
abundance: few; j_gene: TRBJ2-3; v_gene: TRBV29-1; CDR3aa: SVEGLGRADTQY
abundance: -; j_gene: TRBJ2-3; v_gene: TRBV29-1; CDR3aa: SVITGDTDTQY
abundance: few; j_gene: TRBJ2-7; v_gene: TRBV20-1; CDR3aa: SAPNREDTYEQY
abundance: -; j_gene: TRBJ2-5; v_gene: TRBV7-6; CDR3aa: ASSLNQGGQETQY
abundance: -; j_gene: TRBJ2-1; v_gene: TRBV24-1; CDR3aa: ATGQATPTNNEQF
abundance: -; j_gene: TRBJ2-1; v_gene: TRBV20-1; CDR3aa: SACPLTSSYNEQF
abundance: -; j_gene: TRBJ2-3; v_gene: TRBV24-1; CDR3aa: ATSGRGDMQY
abundance: -; j_gene: TRBJ2-3; v_gene: TRBV5-1; CDR3aa: ASSLAGGAGGGTQY
abundance: once; j_gene: TRBJ2-7; v_gene: TRBV6-2/TRBV6-3; CDR3aa: ASGRLAGVNEQY
abundance: -; j_gene: TRBJ2-3; v_gene: TRBV15; CDR3aa: ATSGGASTDTQY
abundance: few; j_gene: TRBJ2-2; v_gene: TRBV20-1; CDR3aa: SARDGYSGELF
abundance: -; j_gene: TRBJ2-7; v_gene: TRBV30; CDR3aa: AWSVLFQNEQY
abundance: many; j_gene: TRBJ1-2; v_gene: TRBV7-2; CDR3aa: ASSLGRSNYGYT